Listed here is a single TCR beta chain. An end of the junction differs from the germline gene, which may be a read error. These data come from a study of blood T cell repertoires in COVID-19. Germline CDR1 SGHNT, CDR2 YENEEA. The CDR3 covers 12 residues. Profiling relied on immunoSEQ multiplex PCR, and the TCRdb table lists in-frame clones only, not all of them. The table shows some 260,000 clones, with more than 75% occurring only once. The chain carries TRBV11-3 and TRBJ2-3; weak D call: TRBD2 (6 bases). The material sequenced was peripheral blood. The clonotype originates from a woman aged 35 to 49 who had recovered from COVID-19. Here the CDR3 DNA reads TGTGCCAGCAGCTTAGGGCGGGACCCGGGTTTTTTT. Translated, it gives CASSLGRDPGFF.